These 19 T cell receptor beta chains were all obtained from the same sample, sequenced in a study of T cell repertoires in cytomegalovirus infection. MiXCR, applied by TCRdb to the reads, yields one record per CDR3 protein. The sample has hundreds of thousands of distinct CDR3 sequences; roughly 35% are singletons. Sequencing was carried out using PBMCs. These receptor sequences come from a human donor in good health (CMV status not recorded). Some clones in this sample may be carry-over from other donors' samples.

The chain has TRBV27 and TRBJ2-3, with D perhaps matching TRBD1 (5 bases). This CDR3 contains 17 residues. Germline lookup yields CDR1 MNHEY and CDR2 SMNVEV (reference sequence). Deletions cut 0 bases from V and 0 bases from J, with 13 bases between. CDR3 coding DNA: TGTGCCAGCAGTTTATCTAGGACATCAGCTAGCACAGATACGCAGTATTTT. Translation gives CASSLSRTSASTDTQYF.

This clonotype showed up just a few times. The chain combines TRBV6-1 with TRBJ2-7, with 10 bases matching TRBD2. There are 15 residues in the CDR3. Germline CDR1 is MNHNS and CDR2 is SASEGT. Trimming removed 6 bases from V and 3 bases from J; junction bases left unmatched: 8. The DNA of the CDR3 is TGTGCCAGCAGCAAAGCGGGAGGGAGGGGCTACGAGCAGTACTTC. It is translated as CASSKAGGRGYEQYF.

The V gene is TRBV19, the J gene TRBJ1-1, with D perhaps matching TRBD1 (6 bases). Germline lookup yields CDR1 LNHDA and CDR2 SQIVND (reference sequence). This CDR3 contains 15 residues. Trimming stripped 5 bases from V and 8 bases from J, with 21 bases between. CDR3 sequence: CASSPSGTRAAEAFF. CDR3 DNA: TGTGCCAGTAGTCCATCCGGGACACGGGCGGCCGAAGCTTTCTTT.

The chain combines TRBV7-8 with TRBJ2-7; TRBD1 agrees at 8 bases. The CDR3 is 15 amino acids. After removal of 4 bases from V and 2 bases from J, the junction contained 7 bases not matched to a gene. Germline V CDR1 and CDR2: SGHVS, FQNEAQ. The DNA for the CDR3 is TGTGCCAGCAGCTCCCGGACAGGGAGCCCCTACGAGCAGTACTTC. As protein: CASSSRTGSPYEQYF.

The V gene is TRBV3-1, the J gene TRBJ1-1; no clear D. There are 15 residues in the CDR3. CDR1 is LGHDT, CDR2 YNNKEL, per germline (reference sequence). V was trimmed by 3 bases and J by 0 bases, leaving 11 bases between them. CDR3 protein: CASSQRGSVNTEAFF. The CDR3, as DNA: TGTGCCAGCAGCCAGCGCGGGTCTGTGAACACTGAAGCTTTCTTT.

V gene TRBV24-1 combines with J gene TRBJ2-3; D gene unclear. CDR3 length equals 12 residues. Per germline, CDR1 KGHDR and CDR2 SFDVKD. Trimming took off 8 bases at V and 1 base at J, with 6 bases between the two ends. This CDR3 reads CATNQGTDTQYF. CDR3 in DNA: TGTGCCACCAACCAAGGCACAGATACGCAGTATTTT.

As for this clonotype: A junction end diverges from the germline sequence, so it may reflect a read error. The chain combines TRBV4-1 with TRBJ2-3, with D hard to call. Germline CDR1 reads MGHRA; CDR2 reads YSYEKL. The CDR3 is 15 amino acids. In DNA form, the CDR3 reads TGCGCCATCAGCCAAGACGCCCTCGGAACAGATACGCAGTATTTT. Its translation: CAISQDALGTDTQYF.

The chain couples TRBV24-1 to TRBJ1-2; D is perhaps TRBD1 (6 bases). This CDR3 is built from 13 residues. Germline V gives CDR1 KGHDR, CDR2 SFDVKD. Trimming pared 8 bases from V and 8 bases from J, leaving 17 bases between. The CDR3 loop reads CATKRGLQGGYTF. In DNA, the CDR3 is TGTGCCACCAAGCGGGGGCTCCAAGGAGGCTACACCTTC.

The chain links TRBV5-5 to TRBJ1-2; D possibly corresponds to TRBD1 (6 bases). The CDR3 runs 16 residues. V was shortened by 4 bases and J by 0 bases, with 16 bases between the two germline ends. Germline values: CDR1 SGHKS, CDR2 YYEKEE (reference sequence). The CDR3 is CASSPPDRPANYGYTF. As DNA, the CDR3 is TGTGCCAGCAGCCCTCCCGACAGGCCGGCTAACTATGGCTACACCTTC.

The V and J genes are TRBV11-2 and TRBJ2-2; tentatively, D is TRBD1 (6 bases). Trimming took 4 bases from V and 4 from J, leaving 19 bases between them. Germline V gene data show CDR1 as SGHAT and CDR2 as FQNNGV. This CDR3 spans 17 amino acids. The CDR3 spells CASSSSVLGGATGELFF. The CDR3 DNA reads TGTGCCAGCAGCTCAAGCGTTTTAGGGGGAGCCACCGGGGAGCTGTTTTTT.

V usage is TRBV7-6 and J usage is TRBJ2-7, with 10 bases that match TRBD1. The germline CDR1 and CDR2 sequences are SGHVS and FNYEAQ. There are 16 residues in the CDR3. J gave up 3 bases and V 1 base, and 6 bases lay outside the gene matches. The CDR3 reads CASSLDTGTGVYEQYF. The CDR3, as DNA: TGTGCCAGCAGCTTAGATACCGGGACAGGGGTCTACGAGCAGTACTTC.

This clonotype showed up just a few times. This chain uses TRBV28 with TRBJ2-1, with 9 nucleotides matching TRBD1. The CDR3 contains 14 residues. The V and J ends lost 10 bases and 7 bases, in that order; junction bases with no gene match: 11. Germline lookup yields CDR1 MDHEN and CDR2 SYDVKM. DNA for the CDR3: TGTGCCACCGCTGGACCCGGACAGGGGAATGAGCAGTTCTTC. Translating it yields CATAGPGQGNEQFF.

J is TRBJ1-2 and V is TRBV7-2; TRBD1 might be the D (5 bases). The CDR3 is 16 residues long. Trimming stripped 0 bases from V and 0 bases from J, with 11 bases between. Germline loops: CDR1 SGHTA, CDR2 FQGNSA. DNA for the CDR3: TGTGCCAGCAGCTTAGCCCGACAGACAGCTAACTATGGCTACACCTTC. Translated: CASSLARQTANYGYTF.

J is TRBJ1-1 and V is TRBV10-3; tentative D call: TRBD1 (5 bases). Germline V gene data show CDR1 as ENHRY and CDR2 as SYGVKD. The CDR3 sequence is 15 residues long. With 6 bases removed from V and 4 bases from J, the gap between germline ends came to 18 bases. CDR3 amino acids: CAIRVDGRQGTEAFF. The CDR3 region has the DNA TGTGCCATCAGGGTTGATGGGAGGCAGGGCACTGAAGCTTTCTTT.

This sequence joins TRBV6-5 and TRBJ1-6; D ambiguous. This CDR3 comprises 14 residues. Trimming left V 5 bases short and J 5 bases short, with 10 bases between. The V gene's germline CDR1 is MNHEY and CDR2 SVGAGI. The CDR3 DNA is TGTGCCAGCAGTCGTGGGCCCCATAATTCACCCCTCCACTTT. It encodes CASSRGPHNSPLHF.

This clonotype was seen a single time. Given a much more abundant clone one base away, this may be a read error. A read error is likely, as this CDR3 ends without the conserved phenylalanine or tryptophan. The chain combines TRBV7-6 with TRBJ2-1; D not resolved. The germline V gene has CDR1 SGHVS and CDR2 FNYEAQ. The CDR3 spans 13 residues. Trimming pared 1 base from V and 2 bases from J, leaving 3 bases between. CDR3 protein: CASSLVAYNEQFC. The CDR3 DNA is TGTGCCAGCAGCTTAGTAGCCTACAATGAGCAGTTCTGC.

About this clonotype: A read error may account for a junction end that differs from germline. J is TRBJ2-7 and V is TRBV28; the match to TRBD1 covers 10 bases. The CDR3 loop spans 19 amino acids. Per the germline V gene, CDR1 is MDHEN and CDR2 is SYDVKM. The DNA for the CDR3 is TGTACCAGCAGTCTTATACCGAGATGGGGGACAGGGGACTCCTACGAGCAGTACTTC. Amino acid sequence: CTSSLIPRWGTGDSYEQYF.

The table lists this clonotype with a few counts. J is TRBJ1-2 and V is TRBV19; D is uncertain. Germline V gene data show CDR1 as LNHDA and CDR2 as SQIVND (reference sequence). This CDR3 region has 15 residues. Trimming took 3 bases from V and 1 from J, leaving 12 bases between them. CDR3 in DNA: TGTGCCAGTAGTATTTGGCAGGACTATAACTATGGCTACACCTTC. Amino acid sequence: CASSIWQDYNYGYTF. The complete variable domain, with remaining parts taken from reference TRBV19 and TRBJ1-2, reads DGGITQSPKYLFRKEGQNVTLSCEQNLNHDAMYWYRQDPGQGLRLIYYSQIVNDFQKGDIAEGYSVSREKKESFPLTVTSAQKNPTAFYLCASSIWQDYNYGYTFGSGTRLTVV.

This clonotype showed up just a few times. V and J are TRBV15 and TRBJ1-2, with D possibly matching TRBD1 (5 bases). Deletions cut 5 bases from V and 0 bases from J, with 10 bases between. CDR3 size: 14 residues. Germline V lookup: CDR1 LNHNV, CDR2 YYDKDF (reference sequence). The CDR3 loop reads CATSDGAPNYGYTF. As DNA, the CDR3 is TGTGCCACCAGCGACGGGGCTCCTAACTATGGCTACACCTTC.